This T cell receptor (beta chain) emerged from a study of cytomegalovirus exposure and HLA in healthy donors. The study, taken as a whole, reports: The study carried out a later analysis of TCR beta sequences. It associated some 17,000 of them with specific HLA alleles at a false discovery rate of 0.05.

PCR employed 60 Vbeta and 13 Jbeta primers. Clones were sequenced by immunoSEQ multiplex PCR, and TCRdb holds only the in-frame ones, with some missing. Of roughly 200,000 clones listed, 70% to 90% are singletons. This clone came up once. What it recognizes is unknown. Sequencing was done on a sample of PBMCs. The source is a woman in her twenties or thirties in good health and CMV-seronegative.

CDR3 loop: CASRGATGGQLAEFF. In nucleotides, the CDR3 is TGCGCCAGCAGAGGCGCGACAGGGGGCCAGTTAGCGGAGTTCTTC. The genes are TRBV5-1 and TRBJ2-1; 10 nucleotides match TRBD1. Germline trimming cut 5 bases from V and 14 bases from J; bases unmatched to any gene: 16. The CDR3 contains 15 residues. Germline V lookup: CDR1 SGHRS, CDR2 YFSETQ.